This T cell receptor (beta chain) was found in a study of cytomegalovirus exposure and HLA in healthy donors. Study outcomes and limitations: As was reported, the classifier diagnosed cytomegalovirus status with high specificity and sensitivity. Another analysis was done later, and it associated fewer than 20,000 TCR beta sequences with HLA alleles at 0.05 false discovery rate. Reportedly, HLA-A and HLA-B alleles of most subjects were accurately predicted from TCR beta. TCR association rates varied by HLA locus in a later analysis, with DRB1 highest and HLA-C lowest.

V lost 2 bases, J lost 2 bases, and 7 bases stayed unmatched. The V gene's germline CDR1 is SGHRS and CDR2 YFSETQ. CDR3 size: 16 residues. The PCR used 60 Vbeta and 13 Jbeta primers. TCRdb keeps only in-frame clones here, not all; method: immunoSEQ multiplex PCR. The sample includes roughly 170,000 clones, 84% of them seen just once. As regards this clone: The antigen is unknown.

This sequence originates from a girl between 5 and 17 years old in good health and CMV-seropositive. The sequencing input was PBMCs. The J gene is TRBJ1-1, the V gene TRBV5-1, with 9 bases identical to TRBD1. DNA of the CDR3: TGCGCCAGCAGCTTCCGGGACAGGGTAACAAACACTGAAGCTTTCTTT. Translation: CASSFRDRVTNTEAFF.